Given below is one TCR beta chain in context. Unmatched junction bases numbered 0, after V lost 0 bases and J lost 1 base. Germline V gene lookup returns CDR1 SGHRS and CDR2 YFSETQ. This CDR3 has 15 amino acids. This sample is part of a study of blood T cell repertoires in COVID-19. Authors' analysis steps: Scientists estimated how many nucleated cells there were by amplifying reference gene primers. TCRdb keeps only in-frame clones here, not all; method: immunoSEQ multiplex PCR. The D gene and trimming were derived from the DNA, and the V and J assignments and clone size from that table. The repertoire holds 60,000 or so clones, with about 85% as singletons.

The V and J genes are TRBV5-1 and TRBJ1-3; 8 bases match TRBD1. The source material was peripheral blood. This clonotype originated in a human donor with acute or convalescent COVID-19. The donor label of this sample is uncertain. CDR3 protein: CASSLGTGSGNTIYF. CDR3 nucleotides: TGCGCCAGCAGCTTGGGGACAGGGTCTGGAAACACCATATATTTT.